Shown below are 9 T cell receptor beta chains from a single sample sequenced in a study of spatial heterogeneity in lung cancer. TCRdb itself ran the 5' RACE reads through MiXCR, one entry per CDR3 protein. The data contain around 23,000 distinct CDR3 sequences, about 4.9% of them singletons. This sample's time point: sample taken at primary tumor resection. Extraction of whole RNA from tumor, nontumor lung or frozen PBMC preceded unsorted sequencing. This specimen consisted of PBMCs, obtained at surgery. Receptor source: a male donor with early-stage non-small cell lung cancer.

This clonotype was seen many times. The chain has TRBV6-4 and TRBJ1-1, with D unresolved. V lost 4 bases to trimming and J lost 1 base, with 7 bases between them. Germline CDR1 MRHNA, CDR2 SNTAGT. The CDR3 spans 13 residues. CDR3 sequence (DNA): TGTGCCAGCAGTGTCGGCTCGAACACTGAAGCTTTCTTT. Translating it yields CASSVGSNTEAFF.

In its sample, this clonotype is medium-sized. J is TRBJ2-7 and V is TRBV20-1; 7 bases map to TRBD1. Germline CDR1 DFQATT, CDR2 SNEGSKA (reference sequence). V lost 7 bases to trimming and J lost 1 base; unmatched junction nucleotides: 7. The CDR3 is 13 amino acids. The CDR3 protein is CSVPRQGSYEQYF. CDR3 sequence (DNA): TGCAGTGTCCCAAGACAGGGATCCTACGAGCAGTACTTC.

This clonotype was observed many times. The rearrangement uses TRBV20-1 and TRBJ2-1, with TRBD2 matching 8 bases. Germline values: CDR1 DFQATT, CDR2 SNEGSKA (reference sequence). The junction had 5 bases not matched to a gene; V was cut back by 0 bases and J by 4 bases. The CDR3 sequence is 15 residues long. CDR3 sequence: CSARDTGGTYNEQFF. The CDR3 DNA reads as TGCAGTGCTAGAGATACGGGAGGGACTTACAATGAGCAGTTCTTC.

In its sample, this clonotype was seen many times. J is TRBJ2-7 and V is TRBV7-9; 8 nucleotides agree with TRBD2. The CDR3 extends over 14 amino acids. With 3 bases clipped from V and 0 bases from J, the junction kept 1 base outside the gene matches. Germline-derived CDR1 and CDR2 are SEHNR and FQNEAQ (reference sequence). CDR3 protein: CASSLSGSSYEQYF. The CDR3 bases are TGTGCCAGCAGCTTGAGCGGGAGCTCCTACGAGCAGTACTTC.

A few counts support this clonotype. The genes are TRBV27 and TRBJ2-1, with D possibly being TRBD1 (7 bases). Germline lookup yields CDR1 MNHEY and CDR2 SMNVEV (reference sequence). The length of the CDR3 is 13 residues. Trimming stripped 7 bases from V and 10 bases from J, with 17 bases between. This CDR3 reads CASTGRRGREQFF. CDR3 nucleotides: TGTGCCAGCACCGGAAGGAGGGGGCGGGAGCAGTTCTTC.

This clonotype was found many times. The chain links TRBV29-1 to TRBJ2-2; the match to TRBD2 covers 12 bases. This CDR3 comprises 16 residues. With V trimmed by 7 bases and J by 2 bases, 8 bases remained unmatched. Germline CDR1 and CDR2: SQVTM and ANQGSEA. CDR3 sequence: CSALLAGGFNTGELFF. CDR3 bases: TGCAGCGCCCTACTAGCGGGGGGATTCAACACCGGGGAGCTGTTTTTT.

This clonotype occurred many times. The rearrangement joins TRBV9 to TRBJ1-6, with a weak D call TRBD1 (5 bases). V shed 3 bases and J shed 7 bases, with 11 bases lying between them. Germline CDR1 is SGDLS and CDR2 is YYNGEE. CDR3 length: 14 amino acids. The CDR3 here is CASSEGTGNSPLHF. Written as DNA, the CDR3 is TGTGCCAGCAGCGAGGGGACGGGGAATTCACCCCTCCACTTT.

This clonotype was observed many times. The chain combines TRBV6-6 with TRBJ1-2; 11 bases fit TRBD1. This CDR3 is built from 14 residues. Germline V lookup: CDR1 MNHNY, CDR2 SVGAGI (reference sequence). J gave up 7 bases and V 6 bases, and 7 bases lay outside the gene matches. The chain's CDR3 is CASRTWTGGFGYTF. The DNA for the CDR3 is TGTGCCAGCAGAACCTGGACAGGGGGCTTTGGCTACACCTTC.

This clonotype was seen at least ten times. The V gene is TRBV7-2, the J gene TRBJ2-5, with D perhaps TRBD2 (5 bases). Germline V lookup: CDR1 SGHTA, CDR2 FQGNSA. V was clipped by 3 bases and J by 0 bases, with 8 bases between them. The CDR3 runs 14 residues. The CDR3 loop reads CASSLTGNQETQYF. DNA for the CDR3: TGTGCCAGCAGCTTGACGGGGAACCAAGAGACCCAGTACTTC.